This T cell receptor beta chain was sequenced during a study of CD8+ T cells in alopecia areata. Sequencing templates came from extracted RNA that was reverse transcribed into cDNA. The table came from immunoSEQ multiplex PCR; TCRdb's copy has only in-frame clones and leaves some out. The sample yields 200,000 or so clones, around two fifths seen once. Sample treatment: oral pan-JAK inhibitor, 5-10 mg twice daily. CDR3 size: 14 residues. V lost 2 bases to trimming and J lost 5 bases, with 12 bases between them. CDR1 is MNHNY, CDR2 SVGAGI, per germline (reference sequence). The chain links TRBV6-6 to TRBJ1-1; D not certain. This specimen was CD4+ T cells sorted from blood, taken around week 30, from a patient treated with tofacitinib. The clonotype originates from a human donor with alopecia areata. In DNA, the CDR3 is TGTGCCAGCAGTTACGACTACCGAACGACTGAAGCTTTCTTT. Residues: CASSYDYRTTEAFF.